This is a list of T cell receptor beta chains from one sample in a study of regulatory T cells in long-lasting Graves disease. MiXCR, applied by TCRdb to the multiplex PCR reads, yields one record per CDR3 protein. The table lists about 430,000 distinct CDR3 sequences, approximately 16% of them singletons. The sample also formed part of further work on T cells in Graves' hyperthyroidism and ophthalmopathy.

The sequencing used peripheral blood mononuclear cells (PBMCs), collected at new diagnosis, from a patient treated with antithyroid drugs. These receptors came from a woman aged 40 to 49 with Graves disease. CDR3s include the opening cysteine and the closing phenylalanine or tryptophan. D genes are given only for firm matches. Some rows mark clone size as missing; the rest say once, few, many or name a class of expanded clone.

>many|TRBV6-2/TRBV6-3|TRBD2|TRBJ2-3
CASRESGRATDTQYF
TGTGCCAGCAGAGAAAGCGGGAGGGCCACAGATACGCAGTATTTT
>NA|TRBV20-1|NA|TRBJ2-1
CSARDDGLPPYNEQFF
TGCAGTGCTAGAGATGACGGACTACCCCCCTACAATGAGCAGTTCTTC
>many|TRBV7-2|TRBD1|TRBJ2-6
CASSLASGGGSGANVLTF
TGTGCCAGCAGCTTAGCGTCAGGGGGCGGCTCTGGGGCCAACGTCCTGACTTTC
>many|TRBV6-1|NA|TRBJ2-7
CASSPNGIEQYF
TGTGCCAGCAGTCCTAACGGTATCGAGCAGTACTTC
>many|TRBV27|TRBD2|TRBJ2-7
CASSQAGGRAAEQYF
TGTGCCAGCAGCCAAGCGGGCGGGAGGGCCGCCGAGCAGTACTTC
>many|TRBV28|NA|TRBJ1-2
CASSQTGNYGYTF
TGTGCCAGCAGCCAGACAGGAAACTATGGCTACACCTTC
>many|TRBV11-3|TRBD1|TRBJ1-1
CASSLDPTGKREAFF
TGTGCCAGCAGCTTAGATCCGACAGGGAAGCGTGAAGCTTTCTTT
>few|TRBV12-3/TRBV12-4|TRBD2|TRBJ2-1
CASTLAGVWEQFF
TGTGCCAGCACACTAGCGGGAGTTTGGGAGCAGTTCTTC
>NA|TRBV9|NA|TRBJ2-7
CASSARGGESSYEQYF
TGTGCCAGCAGCGCCAGGGGGGGGGAGAGCTCCTACGAGCAGTACTTC
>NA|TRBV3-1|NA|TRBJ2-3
CASSQGQAQGTQYF
TGTGCCAGCAGCCAAGGACAGGCCCAGGGTACGCAGTATTTT
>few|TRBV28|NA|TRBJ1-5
CASSFSPSNQPQHF
TGTGCCAGCAGTTTCTCACCTAGCAATCAGCCCCAGCATTTT
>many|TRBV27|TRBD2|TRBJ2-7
CASSSGLAGGKYEQYF
TGTGCCAGCAGTTCGGGACTAGCGGGAGGGAAATACGAGCAGTACTTC
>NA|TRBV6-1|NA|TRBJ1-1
CASQGANTEAFF
TGTGCCAGCCAGGGAGCGAACACTGAAGCTTTCTTT
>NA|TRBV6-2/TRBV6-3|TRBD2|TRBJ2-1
CASSYSEGLMEFF
TGTGCCAGCAGTTACTCGGAGGGACTAATGGAATTCTTC
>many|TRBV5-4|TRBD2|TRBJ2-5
CASSFGGGIQETQYF
TGTGCCAGCAGCTTCGGGGGGGGTATTCAAGAGACCCAGTACTTC
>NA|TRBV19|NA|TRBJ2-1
CASKKHEGKMNNEQFF
TGTGCCAGTAAAAAGCACGAGGGAAAAATGAACAATGAGCAGTTCTTC
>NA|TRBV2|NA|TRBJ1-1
CASRKGTNTEAFF
TGTGCCAGCCGGAAAGGTACGAACACTGAAGCTTTCTTT
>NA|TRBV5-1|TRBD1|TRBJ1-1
CASSSTGTGVAFF
TGCGCCAGCAGCAGTACCGGGACAGGGGTGGCTTTCTTT
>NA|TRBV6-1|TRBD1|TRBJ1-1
CASSHTTGGNTEAFF
TGTGCCAGCAGTCATACAACAGGGGGAAACACTGAAGCTTTCTTT
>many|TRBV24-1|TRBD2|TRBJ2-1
CATSDIKPGLAPYNEQFF
TGTGCCACCAGTGATATAAAACCGGGACTAGCGCCTTACAATGAGCAGTTCTTC
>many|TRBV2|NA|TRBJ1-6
CASSGDRIYNSPLHF
TGTGCCAGCAGTGGAGACAGGATCTATAATTCACCCCTCCACTTT
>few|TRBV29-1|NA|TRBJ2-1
CSVDLLDRTYNEQFF
TGCAGCGTTGACCTCCTAGACAGGACCTACAATGAGCAGTTCTTC
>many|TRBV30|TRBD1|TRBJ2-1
CAWSVDRADYNEQFF
TGTGCCTGGAGTGTCGACAGGGCGGACTACAATGAGCAGTTCTTC
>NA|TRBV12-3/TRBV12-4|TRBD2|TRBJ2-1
CASREREPYNEQFF
TGTGCCAGCAGAGAGCGGGAGCCCTACAATGAACAGTTCTTC
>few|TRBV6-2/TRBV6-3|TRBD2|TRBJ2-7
CASSTTSGQPQHEQYF
TGTGCCAGCAGTACGACTAGCGGGCAGCCTCAGCACGAGCAGTACTTC
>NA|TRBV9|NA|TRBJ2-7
CASSVGWDNYEQYF
TGTGCCAGCAGCGTAGGTTGGGACAACTACGAGCAGTACTTC
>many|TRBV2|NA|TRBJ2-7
CASSEAEGYEQYF
TGTGCCAGCAGCGAAGCGGAGGGATACGAGCAGTACTTC
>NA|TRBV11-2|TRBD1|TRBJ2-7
CASSVTGTGVRYEQYF
TGTGCCAGCAGCGTCACCGGGACAGGGGTCCGGTACGAGCAGTACTTC
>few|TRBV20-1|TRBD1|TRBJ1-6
CSARAGTGDGSPLHF
TGCAGTGCTAGAGCCGGGACAGGGGATGGATCACCCCTCCACTTT
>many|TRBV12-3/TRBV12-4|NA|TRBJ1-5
CASSRTLSNQPQHF
TGTGCCAGCAGTCGGACACTTAGCAATCAGCCCCAGCATTTT
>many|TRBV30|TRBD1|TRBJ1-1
CAWSVSAGGVNTEAFF
TGTGCCTGGAGTGTATCGGCAGGGGGTGTGAACACTGAAGCTTTCTTT
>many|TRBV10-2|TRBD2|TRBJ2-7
CASSATSGASYEQYF
TGCGCCAGCAGTGCGACTAGCGGGGCCTCCTACGAGCAGTACTTC
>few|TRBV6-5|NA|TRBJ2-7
CASSFSSPQGPYEQYF
TGTGCCAGCAGTTTCTCCTCCCCTCAGGGTCCCTACGAGCAGTACTTC
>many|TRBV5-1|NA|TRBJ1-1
CASSLVPNTEAFF
TGCGCCAGCAGCTTGGTTCCGAACACTGAAGCTTTCTTT
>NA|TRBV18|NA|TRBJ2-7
CASSPGQGYSYEQYF
TGTGCCAGCTCACCGGGGCAGGGGTACTCCTACGAGCAGTACTTC
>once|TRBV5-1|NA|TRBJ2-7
CASSLADSSYERYF
TGCGCCAGCAGCTTGGCGGACAGCTCCTACGAGCGGTACTTC
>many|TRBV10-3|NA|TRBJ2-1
CAIINDGGGEQFF
TGTGCCATCATAAACGACGGCGGCGGGGAGCAGTTCTTC
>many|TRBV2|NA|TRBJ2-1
CASLVSSYNEQFF
TGTGCCAGCCTGGTTAGCTCCTACAATGAGCAGTTCTTC
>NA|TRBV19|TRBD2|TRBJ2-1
CASSIQGRWTSGRGPYNEQFF
TGTGCCAGTAGTATACAGGGGCGTTGGACTAGCGGGAGAGGCCCCTACAATGAGCAGTTCTTC
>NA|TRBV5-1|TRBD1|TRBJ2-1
CASSFTGEYNEQFF
TGCGCCAGCAGCTTCACAGGGGAGTACAATGAGCAGTTCTTC
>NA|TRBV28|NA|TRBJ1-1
CASSLPDRLYTEAFF
TGTGCCAGCAGTCTCCCCGACAGGCTATACACTGAAGCTTTCTTT
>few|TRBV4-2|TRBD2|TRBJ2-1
CASSQEVAGASSNEQFF
TGTGCCAGCAGCCAAGAGGTAGCGGGGGCCAGCTCCAATGAGCAGTTCTTC
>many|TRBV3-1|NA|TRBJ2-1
CASSQGPDEQFF
TGTGCCAGCAGCCAAGGACCGGATGAGCAGTTCTTC
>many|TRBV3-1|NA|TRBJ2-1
CASSQVVDISYNEQFF
TGTGCCAGCAGCCAAGTTGTCGACATATCCTACAATGAGCAGTTCTTC
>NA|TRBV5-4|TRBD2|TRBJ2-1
CASSQSGRAYNEQFF
TGTGCCAGCAGCCAAAGCGGGAGAGCCTACAATGAGCAGTTCTTC
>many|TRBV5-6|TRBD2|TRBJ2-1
CASSSSGTSGRAWRYNEQFF
TGTGCCAGCAGCAGCTCCGGGACTAGCGGGAGGGCCTGGCGCTACAATGAGCAGTTCTTC
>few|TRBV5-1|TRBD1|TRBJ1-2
CASSPAGQGIGYTF
TGCGCCAGCAGCCCGGCTGGACAGGGGATTGGCTACACCTTC
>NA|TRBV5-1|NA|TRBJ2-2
CASSLGSWGNTGELFF
TGCGCCAGCAGCTTGGGGAGTTGGGGCAACACCGGGGAGCTGTTTTTT
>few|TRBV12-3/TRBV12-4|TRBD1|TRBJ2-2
CASSRQGSSTGELFF
TGTGCCAGCAGCCGACAGGGGTCCAGCACCGGGGAGCTGTTTTTT
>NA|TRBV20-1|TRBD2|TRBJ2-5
CSARLAGVFSGETQYF
TGCAGTGCTAGGCTAGCGGGAGTATTCTCAGGAGAGACCCAGTACTTC
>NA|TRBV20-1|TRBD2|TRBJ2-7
CSARKAGGTEQYF
TGCAGTGCTAGAAAAGCGGGAGGAACCGAGCAGTACTTC
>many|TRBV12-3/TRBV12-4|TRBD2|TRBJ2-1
CASSLFGGGSSYNEQFF
TGTGCCAGCAGTTTATTCGGGGGAGGGAGCTCCTACAATGAGCAGTTCTTC
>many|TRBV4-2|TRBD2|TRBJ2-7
CASSQEGVAGYEQYF
TGTGCCAGCAGCCAAGAAGGGGTAGCGGGGTACGAGCAGTACTTC
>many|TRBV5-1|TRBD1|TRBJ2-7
CASSLAGTGTYEQYF
TGCGCCAGCAGCTTGGCCGGGACAGGGACTTACGAGCAGTACTTC